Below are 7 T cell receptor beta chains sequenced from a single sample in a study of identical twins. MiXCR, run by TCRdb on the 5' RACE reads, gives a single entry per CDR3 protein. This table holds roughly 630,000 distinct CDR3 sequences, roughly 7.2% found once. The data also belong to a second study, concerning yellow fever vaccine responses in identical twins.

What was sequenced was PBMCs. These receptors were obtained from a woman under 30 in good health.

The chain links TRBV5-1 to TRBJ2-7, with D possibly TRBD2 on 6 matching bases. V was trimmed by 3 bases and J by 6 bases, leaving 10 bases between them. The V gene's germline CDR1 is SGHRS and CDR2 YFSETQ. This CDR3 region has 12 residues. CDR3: CASSSAGGEQYF. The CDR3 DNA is TGCGCCAGCAGCTCGGCCGGGGGCGAGCAGTACTTC.

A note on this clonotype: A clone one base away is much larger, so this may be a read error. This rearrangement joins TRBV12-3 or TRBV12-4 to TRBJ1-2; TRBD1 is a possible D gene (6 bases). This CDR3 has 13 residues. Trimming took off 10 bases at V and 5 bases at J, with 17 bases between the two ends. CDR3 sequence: CAIPGVIWYGYTF. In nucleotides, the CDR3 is TGTGCCATCCCAGGGGTGATCTGGTATGGCTACACCTTC.

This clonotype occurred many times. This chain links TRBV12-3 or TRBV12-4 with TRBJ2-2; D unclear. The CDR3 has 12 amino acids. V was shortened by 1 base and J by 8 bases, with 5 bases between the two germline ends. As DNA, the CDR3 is TGTGCCAGCAGTTTAGGAGTGGGGGAGCTGTTTTTT. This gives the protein CASSLGVGELFF.

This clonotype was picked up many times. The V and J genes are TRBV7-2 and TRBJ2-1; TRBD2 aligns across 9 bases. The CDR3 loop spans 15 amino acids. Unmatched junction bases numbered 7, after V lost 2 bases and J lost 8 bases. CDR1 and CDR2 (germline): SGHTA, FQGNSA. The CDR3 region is CASSLLGGRAYEQFF. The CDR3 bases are TGTGCCAGCAGCTTACTTGGCGGGAGGGCCTATGAGCAGTTCTTC. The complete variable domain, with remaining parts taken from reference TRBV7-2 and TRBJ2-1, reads GAGVSQSPSNKVTEKGKDVELRCDPISGHTALYWYRQSLGQGLEFLIYFQGNSAPDKSGLPSDRFSAERTGGSVSTLTIQRTQQEDSAVYLCASSLLGGRAYEQFFGPGTRLTVL.

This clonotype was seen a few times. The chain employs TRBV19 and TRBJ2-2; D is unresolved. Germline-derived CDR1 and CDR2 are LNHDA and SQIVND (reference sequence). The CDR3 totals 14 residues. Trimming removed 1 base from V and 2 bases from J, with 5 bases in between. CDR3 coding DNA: TGTGCCAGTAGTATAGCCCTTAACACCGGGGAGCTGTTTTTT. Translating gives CASSIALNTGELFF.

The chain's CDR3 is CASSRQSGPSSYEQYF. CDR3 DNA: TGTGCCAGCAGCCGACAGTCCGGGCCAAGCTCCTACGAGCAGTACTTC. The V call is TRBV12-3 or TRBV12-4, the J call TRBJ2-7, with D perhaps matching TRBD1 (5 bases). This CDR3 has 16 residues. V lost 6 bases, J lost 0 bases, and 18 bases lay in between.

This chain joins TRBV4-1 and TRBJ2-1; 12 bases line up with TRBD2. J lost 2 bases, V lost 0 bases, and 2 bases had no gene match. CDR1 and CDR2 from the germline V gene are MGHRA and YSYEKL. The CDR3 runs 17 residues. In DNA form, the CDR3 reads TGCGCCAGCAGCCAAGAGCGACTAGCGGGAGCCTACAATGAGCAGTTCTTC. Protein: CASSQERLAGAYNEQFF.